This T cell receptor (beta chain) appears in the sequencing data of a study of Ad26.COV2.S vaccination and SARS-CoV-2 variants. Looking at the study overall: Intramuscular Ad26.COV2.S at 5x10^10 or 1x10^11 viral particles. Regarding the study as a whole: Non-spike TCR breadth showed similarity between vaccine and placebo recipients. Substantial response breadth was reportedly seen for spike-specific CD8+ and CD4+ T cells after vaccination.

Treatment of the sample: around 19 received Ad26.COV2.S at low or high dose, single or two shots; roughly five received placebo; per-sample allocation not given. At day 63 after the first vaccine or placebo injection, samples were drawn. An Ad26 vector carrying the Wuhan-strain SARS-CoV-2 spike served as the vaccine. The V and J ends lost 8 bases and 5 bases, in that order; junction bases with no gene match: 8. In germline, CDR1 is MNHEY, CDR2 SMNVEV (reference sequence). CDR3 length: 13 residues. Comments on this clone: Its cognate antigen is unknown.

Using immunoSEQ multiplex PCR, the repertoire was profiled, and TCRdb retains in-frame clones only, with some absent. The data contain a few hundred thousand clones, around 90% of them seen just once; the ten biggest clones take up 2.9%. V usage is TRBV27 and J usage is TRBJ2-5; TRBD2 aligns across 7 bases. Sequences were derived from peripheral blood, sampled in a trial of Ad26.COV2.S vaccine versus placebo. The source is a person aged 18-65 years who received the Ad26.COV2.S COVID-19 vaccine or a placebo. CDR3 bases: TGTGCCAGCCGCCGACTAGCTTGGGAGACCCAGTACTTC. Protein sequence: CASRRLAWETQYF.